Sequencing of this T cell receptor (delta chain) was carried out in a study of gamma-delta T cells after stem cell transplantation. TCRdb re-called the RT-PCR reads using CATT. The sample includes thousands of delta-chain clones, 3% to 3.5% of them seen just once. This clone is large. The identical CDR3 is also encoded by other nucleotide sequences in the sample. This CDR3 has 18 amino acids. The junction had 10 bases not matched to a gene; V was cut back by 3 bases and J by 1 base. Germline V lookup: CDR1 GEAIGNYY, CDR2 EKD. This receptor was taken from a human donor. It is not recorded whose cells these are; they may come from a transplant donor. Sample: gamma-delta T cells. The genes are TRDV2 and TRDJ1, with 13 nucleotides matching TRDD3. The CDR3 loop reads CACDPVLGDTRVTDKLIF. As DNA, the CDR3 is TGTGCCTGTGACCCCGTACTGGGGGATACGAGGGTCACCGATAAACTCATCTTT.